This T cell receptor beta chain was recorded in a study of T-cell memory formation after mild COVID-19. This CDR3 contains 15 residues. V dropped 1 base and J dropped 3 bases, with 13 bases sitting between them. Germline V lookup: CDR1 SGHRS, CDR2 YFSETQ. TCRdb re-called the 5' RACE reads with MiXCR, one entry per CDR3 protein. This sample has under 200,000 distinct CDR3 sequences, with roughly 12% found just once. This TCR was sampled from a man aged 18 to 35 who had mild COVID-19 (a few samples of this study predate the infection). Cell type and time point are not known. The chain couples TRBV5-1 to TRBJ1-1; D is ambiguous. Source material: PBMCs or a T cell subset sorted from them (not recorded which). CDR3 residues: CASSLSGNWDTEAFF. In DNA, the CDR3 is TGCGCCAGCAGCTTGTCCGGGAATTGGGACACTGAAGCTTTCTTT.